This TCR beta chain derives from a study of T cell changes during pregnancy in multiple sclerosis. TCRdb's table, derived via immunoSEQ multiplex PCR, lists solely in-frame clones and lacks some. The sample lists roughly 40,000 clones, over 80% occurring once. The receptor comes from a female donor with multiple sclerosis, enrolled in a pregnancy study. The starting material was CD4+ T cells from peripheral blood mononuclear cells, obtained before pregnancy.

CDR3 coding DNA: TGTGCCACCAGCAGAGATGGGGCAGCAGATACGCAGTATTTT. Translated: CATSRDGAADTQYF. The chain recombines TRBV15 with TRBJ2-3; maybe TRBD1 (5 bases). V gave up 0 bases and J gave up 4 bases, with 8 bases separating them. Germline loops: CDR1 LNHNV, CDR2 YYDKDF (reference sequence). This CDR3 spans 14 amino acids. The complete variable domain, with remaining parts taken from reference TRBV15 and TRBJ2-3, reads DAMVIQNPRYQVTQFGKPVTLSCSQTLNHNVMYWYQQKSSQAPKLLFHYYDKDFNNEADTPDNFQSRRPNTSFCFLDIRSPGLGDTAMYLCATSRDGAADTQYFGPGTRLTVL.